This TCR beta chain was identified during a study of blood T cell repertoires in COVID-19. Here immunoSEQ multiplex PCR was the method, and the copy in TCRdb shows in-frame clones only, minus some. The sample lists about 220,000 clones, around 84% occurring once. The germline V gene has CDR1 SGHTA and CDR2 FQGTGA. Trimming stripped 2 bases from V and 2 bases from J, with 5 bases between. CDR3 length: 13 amino acids. The sequence was collected from a woman aged 40 to 50 who had recovered from COVID-19. The chain joins TRBV7-3 to TRBJ2-3; D is undetermined. Sequenced sample: PBMCs or T cells enriched from blood (not recorded which). The CDR3 loop is CASSLSVTDTQYF. CDR3 in DNA: TGTGCCAGCAGCTTATCTGTCACAGATACGCAGTATTTT.